The present entry profiles one TCR beta chain with its context. The sample is drawn from a study of PD-L1 blockade in urothelial cancer. The assay was immunoSEQ multiplex PCR, and TCRdb's table has in-frame clones only and misses some. The sample yields some 52,000 clones, approximately 75% seen once. The ends were cut back, 4 bases at V and 3 bases at J, with 16 bases in the middle. The CDR3 runs 15 residues. The V gene's germline CDR1 is SGHRS and CDR2 YFSETQ. The TCR sequence derives from a man aged 70-80 years with urothelial cancer. This material consisted of PBMCs, taken around atezolizumab (anti-PD-L1) treatment. The genes are TRBV5-1 and TRBJ1-2; unclear D gene. In DNA, the CDR3 is TGCGCCAGCAGCCCCTACACCCGGAGGGACTATGGCTACACCTTC. It codes for CASSPYTRRDYGYTF.